What follows describes a single T cell receptor beta chain. A read error is possible here, since a much larger clone lies one base away. A second about 7 to 12 cycle PCR used barcoded and J-beta primers. TCRdb fed the 5' RACE reads into MiXCR, producing one record per CDR3 protein. The data contain 350,000 to 450,000 distinct CDR3 sequences, roughly half of them singletons. The sample belongs to a study of blood T cells in healthy people across ages. V was trimmed by 5 bases and J by 2 bases, leaving 11 bases between them. The CDR3 has 14 amino acids. Per germline, CDR1 MNHEY and CDR2 SMNVEV (reference sequence). Sample donors were healthy Caucasian individuals that came from Russia, aged about 6 to 100.

Sequences were obtained from blood. The rearrangement links TRBV27 to TRBJ2-3; D gene ambiguous. The TCR was taken from a man aged 55-75 years in good health. CDR3 DNA: TGTGCCAGCAGTGATAGGGTCGACACAGATACGCAGTATTTT. Its translation: CASSDRVDTDTQYF.